Given below is one T cell receptor (beta chain) in context. The antigen remains undetermined. CD25-based Treg depletion was applied to purified naive CD4+ T cells. V lost 7 bases and J 5 bases, leaving 23 bases between the germline ends. There are 16 residues in the CDR3. The germline CDR1 and CDR2 sequences are SEHNR and FQNEAQ (reference sequence). After constant-region reverse-primer amplification, full-length variable regions underwent semi-nested PCR with Nested Universal Primer A. From the 5' RACE reads, TCRdb called clonotypes with MiXCR, one entry per CDR3 protein. This table has 7,000 or so distinct CDR3 sequences, around 50% appearing once. Study results and limitations: Whole repertoires were not studied in the larger cohort, only one V-J beta rearrangement. Tumor memory CD4+ T cell TCR gene usage clustered with blood and lymph node memory CD4+ cells and lymph node naive CD4+ cells.

This chain joins TRBV7-9 and TRBJ1-1, with a possible D match to TRBD1 (5 bases). The sequence came from a female donor with breast cancer. Sequenced material: naive CD4+ T cells sorted from a lymph node. Subset meaning: naive CD4+ T cells, CD4+CD45RA+CD25-. The CDR3 is CASTTTLGVGTTEAFF. Here the CDR3 DNA reads TGTGCCAGCACCACTACCTTAGGGGTGGGAACAACTGAAGCTTTCTTT.